This T cell receptor beta chain was captured in a study of blood T cells in healthy people across ages. Overall study results and limits: Long-lived donors had more naive CD4+ cells and higher diversity than aged donors. Observed TCR beta diversity per million T cells went down as age went up. This fall followed a roughly linear course with age. The percentage of naive T cells correlated strongly with TCR beta diversity.

This clonotype was counted at least ten times. Its antigen is not known. A J-beta primer mix and a sample-barcoded 5' primer were used in a second PCR of about 6 to 12 cycles. TCRdb analysed the 5' RACE reads with MiXCR anew, one entry per CDR3 protein. The table has hundreds of thousands of distinct CDR3 sequences, roughly 34% seen once. Total RNA extraction produced at least 6 micrograms (per sample) for the study. With 3 bases removed from V and 1 base from J, the gap between germline ends came to 9 bases. Germline CDR1 and CDR2: DFQATT and SNEGSKA (reference sequence). This CDR3 is built from 13 residues.

The sample taken for sequencing was blood. The gene calls are TRBV20-1 and TRBJ2-5, with D possibly being TRBD1 (6 bases). The sequence derives from a man between 18 and 29 years old in good health. DNA for the CDR3: TGCAGTGCTAGGGGCAGGGGCCAAGAGACCCAGTACTTC. As protein: CSARGRGQETQYF.